This TCR beta chain was recovered during a study of blood T cell repertoires in COVID-19. At the level of the study: The United States, Italy and Spain provided the acute and convalescent COVID-19 samples.

Participants reported their clinical history, and cohort assignment relied on those reports. For recovered donors of Cohort 3, there were two negative PCRs, clearance, or symptom resolution. CDR1 is SGHTA and CDR2 is FQGNSA in the germline V gene. The CDR3 loop spans 16 amino acids. Trimming took off 5 bases at V and 3 bases at J, with 20 bases between the two ends. Original handling: How many nucleated cells were present was estimated from reference gene primer amplification. The table came from immunoSEQ multiplex PCR; TCRdb's copy has only in-frame clones and leaves some out. The DNA was the basis for D and trimming; V, J and clone size are from that table. The sample lists 150,000 to 190,000 clones, about 86% occurring once.

The material sequenced was PBMCs or T cells enriched from blood (not recorded which). The receptor was isolated from a man aged 50-60 years who had recovered from COVID-19. This chain connects TRBV7-2 to TRBJ2-7, with D possibly matching TRBD2 (7 bases). CDR3 DNA: TGTGCCAGCAGCCCCCGAGGGGGGGGCGGGGGCTACGAGCAGTACTTC. Its protein is CASSPRGGGGGYEQYF. The full variable domain, with the rest looked up from reference TRBV7-2 and TRBJ2-7, is GAGVSQSPSNKVTEKGKDVELRCDPISGHTALYWYRQSLGQGLEFLIYFQGNSAPDKSGLPSDRFSAERTGGSVSTLTIQRTQQEDSAVYLCASSPRGGGGGYEQYFGPGTRLTVT.